This TCR beta chain emerged from a study of CD8 T cells in Susac syndrome. Germline CDR1 reads PRHDT; CDR2 reads FYEKMQ (reference sequence). There are 14 residues in the CDR3. Trimming pared 5 bases from V and 6 bases from J, leaving 15 bases between. RNA amounts of about 0.5 to 1 ug underwent reverse transcription with random hexamers. TCRdb reprocessed the immunoSEQ multiplex PCR reads with MiXCR, giving one entry per CDR3 protein. Of about 76,000 distinct CDR3 sequences in the sample, roughly 92% are singletons; the top ten hold 0.45% to 0.55%. The chain couples TRBV13 to TRBJ2-3; tentatively, D is TRBD1 (5 bases). Source material: CD8+ T cells from PBMCs. This clonotype was obtained from a human donor with Susac syndrome. CDR3 sequence (DNA): TGTGCCAGCAGCCCCCCGGGCCACAGGGATACGCAGTATTTT. Translating it yields CASSPPGHRDTQYF. Full variable domain (rest looked up from reference TRBV13 and TRBJ2-3): AAGVIQSPRHLIKEKRETATLKCYPIPRHDTVYWYQQGPGQDPQFLISFYEKMQSDKGSIPDRFSAQQFSDYHSELNMSSLELGDSALYFCASSPPGHRDTQYFGPGTRLTVL.